The 23 T cell receptor beta chains presented below share a single source sample, sequenced in a study of CD8 T cells in ankylosing spondylitis. TCRdb recomputed calls from the 5' RACE reads with MiXCR, one row per CDR3 protein. The sample contains roughly 180,000 distinct CDR3 sequences, approximately 10% of which appear only once. The specimen sequenced was blood, either unsorted or a sorted T cell fraction (not recorded which). Receptors originate from a female donor with ankylosing spondylitis or in good health (not recorded which).

Many counts were recorded for this clonotype. The chain is built from TRBV5-1 and TRBJ2-2, with a tentative D call TRBD1 (6 bases). The germline gives CDR1 SGHRS, CDR2 YFSETQ. The CDR3 covers 16 residues. Deletions cut 0 bases from V and 6 bases from J, with 15 bases between. The CDR3 DNA follows: TGCGCCAGCAGCTTGGTAGGGGGAATTGCCGCCGGGGAGCTGTTTTTT. Encoded protein: CASSLVGGIAAGELFF.

This clonotype showed up just a few times. The V call is TRBV27, the J call TRBJ2-7; 15 bases map to TRBD2. The CDR3 has 18 amino acids. The ends lost 5 bases at V and 3 bases at J; junction bases unmatched: 11. CDR1 and CDR2 (germline): MNHEY, SMNVEV (reference sequence). The DNA for the CDR3 is TGTGCCAGCAGTAGAACAAGGACTAGCGGGAGGGTTGACTACGAGCAGTACTTC. Residues: CASSRTRTSGRVDYEQYF.

This clonotype was picked up a small number of times. The genes are TRBV20-1 and TRBJ2-1; 11 bases fit TRBD2. This CDR3 contains 19 residues. The V segment lost 1 base and the J segment 7 bases; nucleotides outside the gene matches: 18. CDR1 is DFQATT, CDR2 SNEGSKA, per germline (reference sequence). The CDR3: CSARVLGPPTSGVRNEQFF. CDR3 coding DNA: TGCAGTGCTAGAGTCTTGGGTCCTCCGACTAGCGGGGTGAGAAATGAGCAGTTCTTC.

In this sample, this clonotype turned up many times. The chain links TRBV5-1 to TRBJ2-2, with TRBD2 as a possible D gene (6 bases). The CDR3 loop spans 13 amino acids. Germline V CDR1 and CDR2: SGHRS, YFSETQ. Trimming removed 10 bases at V and 0 bases at J, with 10 bases between. CDR3 DNA sequence: TGCGCCGGAGGGGACCCGAACACCGGGGAGCTGTTTTTT. This codes for CAGGDPNTGELFF.

The V call is TRBV7-9, the J call TRBJ2-5; D not certain. V gave up 1 base and J gave up 2 bases, with 11 bases separating them. Per germline, CDR1 SEHNR and CDR2 FQNEAQ (reference sequence). The CDR3 runs 15 residues. CDR3 region: CASSLEWADQETQYF. The CDR3 DNA reads as TGTGCCAGCAGCTTAGAATGGGCGGATCAAGAGACCCAGTACTTC. Full variable domain (remainder filled in from reference TRBV7-9 and TRBJ2-5): DTGVSQNPRHKITKRGQNVTFRCDPISEHNRLYWYRQTLGQGPEFLTYFQNEAQLEKSRLLSDRFSAERPKGSFSTLEIQRTEQGDSAMYLCASSLEWADQETQYFGPGTRLLVL.

This clonotype was observed many times. This chain uses TRBV20-1 with TRBJ2-2; no firm D call. In germline, CDR1 is DFQATT, CDR2 SNEGSKA (reference sequence). The CDR3 loop spans 13 amino acids. Trimming shortened V by 2 bases and J by 5 bases, and 9 bases separated the two germline ends. Written as DNA, the CDR3 is TGCAGTGCTAGACGACTCGAGACCGGGGAGCTGTTTTTT. Protein product: CSARRLETGELFF.

The chain carries TRBV20-1 and TRBJ2-4; D is perhaps TRBD1 (7 bases). V dropped 3 bases and J dropped 1 base, with 19 bases sitting between them. The CDR3 totals 17 residues. CDR1 DFQATT and CDR2 SNEGSKA come from the germline V gene (reference sequence). CDR3 sequence (DNA): TGCAGTGCTAGCCCTAACAGGGGAGGCCTGGCCAAAAACATTCAGTACTTC. Translation: CSASPNRGGLAKNIQYF.

This clonotype has a handful of counts. CDR3 DNA: TGTGCCAGCAGCCCTACAGGGGGCGAGAGCTCCTACAATGAGCAGTTCTTC. Translation gives CASSPTGGESSYNEQFF. The J gene is TRBJ2-1, the V gene TRBV5-6, with 9 bases fitting TRBD1. V shed 4 bases, J shed 0 bases, and the junction held 8 bases outside the gene matches. CDR3 size: 17 residues. The germline V gene encodes CDR1 SGHDT and CDR2 YYEEEE.

The sample holds many counts of this clonotype. CDR3 in amino acids: CASNPGTSGMWNEQFF. The CDR3 nucleotides read TGTGCCAGCAATCCAGGGACTAGCGGGATGTGGAATGAGCAGTTCTTC. This chain connects TRBV7-8 to TRBJ2-1, with 13 bases that match TRBD2. There are 16 residues in the CDR3. J was trimmed by 7 bases and V by 7 bases; bases with no gene match: 10. CDR1 SGHVS and CDR2 FQNEAQ come from the germline V gene.

This clonotype was observed at least ten times. The chain has TRBV2 and TRBJ2-4; D gene ambiguous. CDR1 and CDR2 from the germline V gene are SNHLY and FYNNEI. V was pared by 8 bases and J by 0 bases, with 11 bases between. The CDR3 runs 14 residues. The CDR3 protein is CASFYPVAKNIQYF. DNA for the CDR3: TGTGCCAGCTTCTACCCAGTAGCCAAAAACATTCAGTACTTC. The whole variable domain, remainder taken from reference TRBV2 and TRBJ2-4, is EPEVTQTPSHQVTQMGQEVILRCVPISNHLYFYWYRQILGQKVEFLVSFYNNEISEKSEIFDDQFSVERPDGSNFTLKIRSTKLEDSAMYFCASFYPVAKNIQYFGAGTRLSVL.

This clonotype has ten or more counts. This sequence joins TRBV4-3 and TRBJ2-3; tentatively, D is TRBD2 (6 bases). The CDR3 covers 15 residues. Germline CDR1 is LGHNA and CDR2 is YSLEER. The germline V and J ends were trimmed by 2 bases and 3 bases, with 12 bases remaining between them. Written as DNA, the CDR3 is TGCGCCAGCAGCCAAACCCTTCGGGAGACAGATACGCAGTATTTT. Translating gives CASSQTLRETDTQYF.

The chain is built from TRBV6-5 and TRBJ2-7; no clear D. V lost 2 bases to trimming and J lost 3 bases, with 11 bases between them. Germline-derived CDR1 and CDR2 are MNHEY and SVGAGI. The CDR3 contains 14 residues. The CDR3, as DNA: TGTGCCAGCAGTTACGCACAGACCCTCTACGAGCAGTACTTC. Protein product: CASSYAQTLYEQYF.

In this sample, this clonotype turned up a few times. CDR3 DNA sequence: TGTGCCAGCAGCTTTTTTCTGGCAGGCCAGTTCTTC. As protein: CASSFFLAGQFF. The chain combines TRBV7-9 with TRBJ2-1; D is unresolved. Germline V gene sequence: CDR1 SEHNR, CDR2 FQNEAQ (reference sequence). Trimming removed 3 bases from V and 13 bases from J, with 13 bases in between. This CDR3 contains 12 residues.

This clonotype was seen only a few times. The CDR3 region is CSGERGDQETQYF. The CDR3 region has the DNA TGCAGCGGCGAAAGGGGGGACCAAGAGACCCAGTACTTC. The gene calls are TRBV29-1 and TRBJ2-5; D tentatively reads TRBD1 or TRBD2 (6 bases each). Germline loops: CDR1 SQVTM, CDR2 ANQGSEA. V dropped 7 bases and J dropped 0 bases, with 12 bases sitting between them. The CDR3 is 13 residues long.

This clonotype was picked up a small number of times. The chain combines TRBV20-1 with TRBJ2-3; 8 nucleotides match TRBD2. CDR1 DFQATT and CDR2 SNEGSKA come from the germline V gene (reference sequence). With V trimmed by 0 bases and J by 5 bases, 7 bases remained unmatched. The CDR3 runs to 15 residues. The CDR3 reads CSARDNRLAGDTQYF. The CDR3 DNA reads as TGCAGTGCTAGAGATAACAGGCTAGCGGGAGATACGCAGTATTTT.

This clonotype was seen more than once but under ten times. The rearrangement uses TRBV7-6 and TRBJ2-5; D gene ambiguous. V lost 0 bases and J lost 3, with 2 bases in between. The CDR3 totals 12 residues. Germline-derived CDR1 and CDR2 are SGHVS and FNYEAQ. The CDR3 region is CASSLAEETQYF. In DNA, the CDR3 is TGTGCCAGCAGCTTAGCGGAAGAGACCCAGTACTTC.

The chain uses TRBV6-2 or TRBV6-3 and TRBJ2-1; 11 positions agree with TRBD2. Trimming at V came to 6 bases and at J to 3 bases, leaving 7 bases not matched to a gene. Germline CDR1 MNHEY, CDR2 SVGEGT. The length of the CDR3 is 16 residues. The CDR3 is CASRPGGLAGYNEQFF. Here the CDR3 DNA reads TGTGCCAGCAGACCGGGAGGACTAGCGGGCTACAATGAGCAGTTCTTC.

This clonotype was detected only a few times. The V and J genes are TRBV9 and TRBJ2-1; 12 nucleotides line up with TRBD2. The CDR3 has 18 amino acids. The germline CDR1 and CDR2 sequences are SGDLS and YYNGEE. V shed 3 bases, J shed 8 bases, and the junction held 15 bases outside the gene matches. The CDR3 is CASSGRPPLAGGFDEQFF. CDR3 DNA sequence: TGTGCCAGCAGCGGCCGCCCACCTCTAGCGGGAGGGTTCGATGAGCAGTTCTTC.

This sequence joins TRBV5-6 and TRBJ2-7; perhaps TRBD2 as D (7 bases). This CDR3 is built from 18 residues. Germline CDR1 SGHDT, CDR2 YYEEEE. Trimming shortened V by 1 base and J by 1 base, and 21 bases separated the two germline ends. The CDR3 is CASSLNRWGGPGSYEQYF. The CDR3 DNA reads as TGTGCCAGCAGCTTGAATAGGTGGGGGGGGCCGGGATCCTACGAGCAGTACTTC.

This clonotype was observed a few times. The rearrangement uses TRBV27 and TRBJ2-7; either TRBD1 or TRBD2 may supply D (5 bases each). V lost 0 bases and J lost 7, with 13 bases in between. The CDR3 has 14 residues. Looked up from germline, CDR1 is MNHEY and CDR2 is SMNVEV (reference sequence). CDR3 region: CASSLSRVGVEQYF. CDR3 nucleotide sequence: TGTGCCAGCAGTTTATCGAGGGTAGGGGTGGAGCAGTACTTC.

The gene calls are TRBV9 and TRBJ2-1; 9 bases are a match to TRBD2. CDR3 size: 16 residues. V gave up 3 bases and J gave up 6 bases; unmatched junction bases: 10. Germline V gene lookup returns CDR1 SGDLS and CDR2 YYNGEE. CDR3 amino acids: CASSGTTSGGSNEQFF. The CDR3 bases are TGTGCCAGCAGCGGCACGACTAGCGGAGGTTCCAATGAGCAGTTCTTC.

This clonotype came up a few times. The chain employs TRBV29-1 and TRBJ2-3, with D possibly matching TRBD2 (5 bases). The V end was cut by 0 bases, the J end by 2 bases, with 12 bases between. Germline CDR1 and CDR2: SQVTM and ANQGSEA. This CDR3 spans 15 amino acids. CDR3 coding DNA: TGCAGCGTTGAAGAAGTGGGGAGATACACAGATACGCAGTATTTT. This encodes CSVEEVGRYTDTQYF.

Ten or more counts support this clonotype. The rearrangement joins TRBV6-1 to TRBJ2-5; D is ambiguous. Looked up from germline, CDR1 is MNHNS and CDR2 is SASEGT. V was shortened by 8 bases and J by 7 bases, with 26 bases between the two germline ends. The CDR3 covers 16 residues. DNA for the CDR3: TGTGCCAGCTCAACCGGAGTGATCCAAGAGATAAGGACCCAGTACTTC. Translated: CASSTGVIQEIRTQYF.